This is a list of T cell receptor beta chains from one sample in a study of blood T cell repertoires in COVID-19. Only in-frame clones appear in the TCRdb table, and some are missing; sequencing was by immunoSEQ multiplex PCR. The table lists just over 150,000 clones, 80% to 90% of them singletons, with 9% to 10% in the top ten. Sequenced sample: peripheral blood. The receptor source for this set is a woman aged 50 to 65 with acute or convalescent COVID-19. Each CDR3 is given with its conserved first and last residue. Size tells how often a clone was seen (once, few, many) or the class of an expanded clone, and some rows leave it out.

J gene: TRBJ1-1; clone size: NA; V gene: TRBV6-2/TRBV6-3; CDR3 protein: CASSYTGRTTEAFF
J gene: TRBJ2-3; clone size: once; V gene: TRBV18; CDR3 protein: CASSPWRESTDTQYF
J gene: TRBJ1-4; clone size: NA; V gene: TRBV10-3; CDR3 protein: CAIRGGANEKLFF
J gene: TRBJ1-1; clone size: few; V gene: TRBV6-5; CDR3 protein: CASSQKMATEAFF
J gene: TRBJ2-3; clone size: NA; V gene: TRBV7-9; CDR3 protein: CASSPSTDTQYF
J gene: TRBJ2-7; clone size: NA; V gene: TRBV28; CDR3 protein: CASSFPTSGRGVEQYF
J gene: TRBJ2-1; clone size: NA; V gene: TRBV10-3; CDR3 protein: CAISGTMSSYNEQFF
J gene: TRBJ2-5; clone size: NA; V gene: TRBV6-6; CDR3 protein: CASTIAGPQETQYF
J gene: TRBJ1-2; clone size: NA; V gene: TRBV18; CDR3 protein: CASSPSRALGQAINYGYTF
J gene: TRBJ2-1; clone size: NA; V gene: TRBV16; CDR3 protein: CASSSHRGRYNEQFF
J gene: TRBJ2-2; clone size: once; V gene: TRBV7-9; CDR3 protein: CASSLGSMVAGGGELFF
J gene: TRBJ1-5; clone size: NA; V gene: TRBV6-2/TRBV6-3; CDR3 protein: CASSGRDRVEGNQPQHF
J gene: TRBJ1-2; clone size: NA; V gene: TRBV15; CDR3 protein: CATSRDRVYDYGYTF
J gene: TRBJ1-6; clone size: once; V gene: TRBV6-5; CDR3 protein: CASSYSARERSSPLHF
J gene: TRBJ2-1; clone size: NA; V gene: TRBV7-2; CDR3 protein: CASSLFFPPEQFF
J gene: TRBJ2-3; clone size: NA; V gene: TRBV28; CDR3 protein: CASNPSAGTGTDTQYF
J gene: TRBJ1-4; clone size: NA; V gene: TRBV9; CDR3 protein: CASSVGDATNEKLFF
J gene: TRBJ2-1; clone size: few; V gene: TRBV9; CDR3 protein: CASSGRGGRGEQFF
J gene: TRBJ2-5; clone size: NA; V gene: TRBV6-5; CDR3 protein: CASSSARDYQETQYF
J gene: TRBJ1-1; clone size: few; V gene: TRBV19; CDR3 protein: CASSPGRENTEAFF
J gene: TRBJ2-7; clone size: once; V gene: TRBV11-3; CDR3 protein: CASSSQGSSYEQYF
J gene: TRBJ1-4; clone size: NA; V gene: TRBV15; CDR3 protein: CATSGTGSNEKLFF
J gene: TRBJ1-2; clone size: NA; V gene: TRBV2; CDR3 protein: CASIQEEGSYGYTF
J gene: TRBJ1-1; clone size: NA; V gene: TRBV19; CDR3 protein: CASRVWTGGNTEAFF
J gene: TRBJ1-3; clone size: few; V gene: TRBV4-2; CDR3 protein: CASSRGGDSGNTIYF
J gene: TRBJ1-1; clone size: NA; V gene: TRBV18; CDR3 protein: CASSPREGNTEAFF
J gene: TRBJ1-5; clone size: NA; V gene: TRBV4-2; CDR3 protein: CASSQDPGTAYSNQPQHF
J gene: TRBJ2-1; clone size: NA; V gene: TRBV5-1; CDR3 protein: CASSSGLAGAGEQFF
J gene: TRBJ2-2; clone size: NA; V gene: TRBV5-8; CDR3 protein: CASIQRGATTGELFF
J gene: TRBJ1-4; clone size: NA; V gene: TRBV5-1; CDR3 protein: CASSSSGQSTNEKLFF
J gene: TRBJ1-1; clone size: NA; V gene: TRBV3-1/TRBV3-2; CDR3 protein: CASSHGQANTEAFF
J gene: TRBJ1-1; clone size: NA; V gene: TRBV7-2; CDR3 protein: CASSLGTFGYTEAFF
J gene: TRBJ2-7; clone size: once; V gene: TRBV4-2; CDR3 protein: CASSQDQAGGYEQYF
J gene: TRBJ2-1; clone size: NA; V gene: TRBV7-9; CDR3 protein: CASSPRGRPLMVF
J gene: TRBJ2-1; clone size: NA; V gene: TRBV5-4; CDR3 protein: CASSLSGRAYNEQFF
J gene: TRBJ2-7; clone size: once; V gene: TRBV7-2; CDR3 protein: CASRNRPTGTGDEQYF
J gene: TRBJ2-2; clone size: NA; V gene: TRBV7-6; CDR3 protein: CASMVSGGSGGELFF